This T cell receptor beta chain came from a study of blood T cell repertoires in COVID-19 (TCRdb year 2020). A note on the overall study: Samples from collaborators originated in the United States, Italy and Spain and spanned both the acute and convalescent phases of COVID-19. The sample metadata nearly always contained a de-identified subject ID, COVID-19 status, age in years and sex. Deeply sampled blood TCRbeta repertoires from subjects exposed to, actively infected with, or recovered from COVID-19 were included in the dataset. The prospective study material was composed of cDNA or gDNA derived from T cells, B-cell-depleted T cells, or PBMCs. HLA class I and class II types, where available, came from metadata supplied by the sample provider rather than from assay-based typing. The repertoires were made available in a free public database intended to serve as a resource for research on the immune response to SARS-CoV-2. Samples were obtained from the ongoing ImmuneRACE study (first 160 participants) and from 1,000 to 1,500 subjects provided by 6 global collaborators.

At one collaborating source in Seattle, patients were enrolled during active infection and were followed longitudinally through the course of disease. The collaborating institutions used their own protocols to collect whole blood in K2EDTA tubes. Collaborator samples were shipped for TCRbeta analysis as frozen whole blood, isolated PBMCs, or DNA extracted from either sample type. The CDR1 and CDR2 encoded by the germline V gene are MNHEY and SVGAGI. V and J are trimmed by 6 bases and 7 bases, and the gene matches miss 5 bases of the junction. There are 12 amino acids in the CDR3, from cysteine to phenylalanine inclusive. The only DNA kept is the CDR3, 36 bases in frame from the first base. TCRbeta CDR3 regions were amplified from genomic DNA using the immunoSEQ Assay, a bias-controlled multiplex PCR. The original methods were these. The number of nucleated cells in each sample was estimated from the amplification of reference gene primers within the assay. To quantify the absolute abundance of each unique TCRbeta CDR3 rearrangement, sequence reads were collapsed and filtered. Productive Simpson clonality was computed per sample as the square root of Simpson's diversity index over productive rearrangements. TCRdb retrieved this table from immuneACCESS and kept in-frame rearrangements only. Not all clones are present; in checked studies, unresolved V genes account for under half, and no reason is known for the remainder. V, J and clone size were drawn from that table, and D and trimming were deduced from the DNA. The sample table shows about 150,000 clones, and approximately 85% are seen once. Under 0.8% of the sample goes to the ten largest clones.

The full study reports these points: How much clinical and demographic metadata was included differed by source and by participant, and the metadata was provided uncurated.

To note about this clone: The antigen it binds to is not known. No quality values exist for individual bases; no much larger clone is one base distant.

The source is a man aged 60-69 years with COVID-19, enrolled during active disease. The chain joins TRBV6-5 to TRBJ1-2, with 7 bases in between that match TRBD1. Sequencing was performed on peripheral blood. The nucleotides are TGTGCCAGCAGATCCGGGACAGTTGGCTACACCTTC. Translated, this gives CASRSGTVGYTF.